What follows describes a single T cell receptor beta chain. Its matching antigen is unknown. The source of the sample is a study of molecular identifiers for immune sequencing clone quantification. Study results and limitations: Reportedly, one cell's Jurkat TCR RNA was detected within 1,200,000 naive CD8 cells.

TCRdb independently ran MiXCR on the PCR reads; one entry per CDR3 protein. The table has about 640,000 distinct CDR3 sequences, 15% to 20% seen once. CDR3 length equals 13 residues. Trimming took off 5 bases at V and 4 bases at J, with 11 bases between the two ends. Germline-derived CDR1 and CDR2 are SSHAT and FNYEAQ (reference sequence). The clonotype comes from a human donor in good health. Some libraries in this study had Jurkat cell RNA spiked in. The sample consisted of naive CD8+ T cells from blood, with Jurkat cell RNA spiked in. Subset described: FACS-sorted CD8+CD4-CCR7+CD45RA+ naive T cells. V and J are TRBV7-7 and TRBJ2-5; D unresolved. CDR3 DNA sequence: TGTGCCAGCAGCCCACTGCCGGGAGAGACCCAGTACTTC. Encoded protein: CASSPLPGETQYF.